The rows below give T cell receptor beta chains drawn from one sample of a study of blood T cell repertoires in COVID-19. TCRdb's copy holds only in-frame clones and misses some; the assay was immunoSEQ multiplex PCR. Of approximately 300,000 clones in the sample, about 90% were seen once. Sequenced sample: peripheral blood. The receptors shown here come from a woman between 50 and 59 years old who had recovered from COVID-19. Both conserved end residues are part of each CDR3. Fields, in order: CDR3 length, D gene, clone size, V gene, J gene, CDR3 protein, CDR3 DNA. The D gene is left open where the match is weak. Clone sizes are given selectively: once, few, many, or a class where the clone is expanded.

13	-	-	TRBV28	TRBJ1-2	CASSRGFHYGYTF	TGTGCCAGCAGCAGGGGTTTCCACTATGGCTACACCTTC
18	TRBD2	-	TRBV7-2	TRBJ2-7	CASRPPGLAGGLAYEQYF	TGTGCCAGCAGACCCCCGGGACTAGCGGGGGGACTCGCCTACGAGCAGTACTTC
17	-	-	TRBV7-9	TRBJ1-1	CASIESGAGLLNTEAFF	TGTGCCAGCATCGAATCTGGGGCAGGTTTGTTGAACACTGAAGCTTTCTTT
16	-	-	TRBV11-2	TRBJ1-3	CASSFRVTSSGNTIYF	TGTGCCAGCAGCTTCCGGGTCACGAGCTCTGGAAACACCATATATTTT
14	TRBD1	-	TRBV6-5	TRBJ1-5	CASDQGARNQPQHF	TGTGCCAGCGACCAGGGGGCGAGGAATCAGCCCCAGCATTTT
13	TRBD1	-	TRBV7-2	TRBJ1-2	CASRVGQGAGYTF	TGTGCCAGCAGGGTGGGACAGGGGGCAGGCTACACCTTC
16	-	-	TRBV4-1	TRBJ1-1	CASNPGYGQPNTEAFF	TGCGCCAGCAACCCGGGGTACGGGCAGCCGAACACTGAAGCTTTCTTT
15	TRBD1	few	TRBV6-1	TRBJ1-6	CASSEKDRGKSPLHF	TGTGCCAGCAGTGAGAAAGACAGGGGGAAATCACCCCTCCACTTT
15	-	-	TRBV7-9	TRBJ1-4	CASSEGPRVNEKLFF	TGTGCCAGCAGCGAAGGACCGAGGGTTAATGAAAAACTGTTTTTT
16	TRBD1	-	TRBV2	TRBJ1-6	CASRKSRDRESSPLHF	TGTGCCAGCAGGAAATCCCGGGACAGGGAGTCTTCACCCCTCCACTTT
12	-	-	TRBV3-1/TRBV3-2	TRBJ2-7	CASSRNTYEQYF	TGTGCCAGCAGCCGTAACACCTACGAGCAGTACTTC
15	TRBD1	once	TRBV7-2	TRBJ1-1	CASSLGVGQGTEAFF	TGTGCCAGCAGCTTAGGGGTGGGACAGGGGACTGAAGCTTTCTTT
13	TRBD1	-	TRBV5-4	TRBJ1-3	CASSRDRGDTIYF	TGTGCCAGCAGCCGGGACAGGGGAGACACCATATATTTT
12	TRBD1	-	TRBV12-3/TRBV12-4	TRBJ1-4	CASSPGTGKLFF	TGTGCCAGCAGTCCAGGGACAGGGAAACTGTTTTTT
15	-	-	TRBV5-1	TRBJ1-1	CASSLEVQPNTEAFF	TGCGCCAGCAGCTTGGAGGTACAGCCGAACACTGAAGCTTTCTTT
13	-	few	TRBV7-7	TRBJ1-1	CASSRQENTEAFF	TGTGCTAGCAGCCGACAGGAGAACACTGAAGCTTTCTTT
14	TRBD1	-	TRBV5-4	TRBJ1-2	CASSARDSLDGYTF	TGTGCCAGCAGCGCCCGGGACAGTTTGGATGGCTACACCTTC
13	TRBD2	few	TRBV3-1/TRBV3-2	TRBJ2-7	CASSQVAGGEQYF	TGTGCCAGCAGCCAAGTTGCGGGGGGCGAGCAGTACTTC
11	TRBD1	-	TRBV2	TRBJ2-1	CSGGHYNEQFF	TGTTCAGGGGGCCACTACAATGAGCAGTTCTTC
13	-	-	TRBV5-1	TRBJ1-1	CASSSQGNTEAFF	TGCGCCAGCAGCTCTCAGGGGAACACTGAAGCTTTCTTT
15	TRBD2	-	TRBV4-2	TRBJ2-5	CASSQSSGLQETQYF	TGTGCCAGCAGCCAATCTAGCGGCCTCCAAGAGACCCAGTACTTC
13	-	-	TRBV29-1	TRBJ1-4	CSGRQSLNEKLFF	TGCAGCGGCCGACAGTCGTTGAATGAAAAACTGTTTTTT
16	TRBD1	once	TRBV10-3	TRBJ2-5	CAISTRTGELQETQYF	TGTGCCATCAGTACCCGGACAGGGGAACTCCAAGAGACCCAGTACTTC
14	TRBD1	-	TRBV5-1	TRBJ1-2	CASSPGNRGGGYTF	TGCGCCAGCAGCCCCGGGAACAGGGGGGGCGGCTACACCTTC
15	-	-	TRBV28	TRBJ2-5	CASSSPTTGTDTQYF	TGTGCCAGCAGTTCTCCGACGACAGGCACGGATACCCAGTACTTC
15	-	few	TRBV4-1	TRBJ2-7	CASSQGDSLSYEQYF	TGCGCCAGCAGCCAAGGGGACTCTCTCTCCTACGAGCAGTACTTC
15	-	-	TRBV2	TRBJ1-5	CASMKLLAGHQPQHF	TGTGCCAGCATGAAACTGTTGGCGGGCCATCAGCCCCAGCATTTT
14	-	-	TRBV15	TRBJ1-1	CATSRVGRNTEAFF	TGTGCCACCAGCAGAGTCGGGAGAAACACTGAAGCTTTCTTT
15	TRBD2	few	TRBV2	TRBJ2-3	CASRGKRGVTDTQYF	TGTGCCAGCCGAGGGAAGCGGGGGGTCACAGATACGCAGTATTTT
12	-	-	TRBV12-3/TRBV12-4	TRBJ1-1	CASTLGRREAFF	TGTGCCAGCACCTTAGGGAGACGGGAAGCTTTCTTT
16	-	-	TRBV29-1	TRBJ2-3	CSVASLLPTSTDTQYF	TGCAGCGTTGCAAGCCTACTCCCGACTAGCACAGATACGCAGTATTTT
16	-	-	TRBV6-2/TRBV6-3	TRBJ1-2	CASSYSREDSNYGYTF	TGTGCCAGCAGTTACTCCCGGGAGGATTCTAACTATGGCTACACCTTC
14	-	-	TRBV27	TRBJ1-2	CASSFTGSNYGYTF	TGTGCCAGCAGCTTTACAGGATCTAACTATGGCTACACCTTC
13	-	-	TRBV2	TRBJ1-1	CASSHPERTEAFF	TGTGCCAGCAGTCATCCCGAGAGGACTGAAGCTTTCTTT
12	-	once	TRBV6-6	TRBJ1-2	CASAYRGSGYTF	TGTGCCAGCGCCTACAGAGGGAGCGGCTACACCTTC
16	-	-	TRBV5-4	TRBJ1-3	CASSPGFGGAGNTIYF	TGTGCCAGCAGCCCCGGATTCGGGGGGGCTGGAAACACCATATATTTT
16	-	-	TRBV5-1	TRBJ2-7	CASSLSTNQGSDEQYF	TGCGCCAGCAGCTTGTCTACCAATCAGGGAAGCGACGAGCAGTACTTC
17	TRBD2	-	TRBV7-8	TRBJ2-3	CASRYLAGVRRADTQYF	TGTGCCAGCAGGTACCTAGCGGGAGTCAGACGCGCAGATACGCAGTATTTT